These 17 T cell receptor beta chains came from one sample sequenced in a study of blood T cell repertoires in COVID-19. Clones were read by immunoSEQ multiplex PCR, and TCRdb kept only the in-frame ones, dropping some. The sample has just over 350,000 clones; about 90% are singletons. Sequencing input: PBMCs or T cells enriched from blood (not recorded which). The receptors here all came from a woman aged 30 to 39 who had recovered from COVID-19.

The V and J genes are TRBV29-1 and TRBJ2-7; D unclear. The CDR3 sequence is 12 residues long. Germline-derived CDR1 and CDR2 are SQVTM and ANQGSEA. Trimming shortened V by 4 bases and J by 2 bases, and 9 bases separated the two germline ends. CDR3: CSVGTDTYEQYF. The CDR3 nucleotides are TGCAGCGTTGGAACTGATACCTACGAGCAGTACTTC.

The chain employs TRBV6-5 and TRBJ1-6, with D possibly matching TRBD1 (6 bases). Germline V gene data show CDR1 as MNHEY and CDR2 as SVGAGI. The V and J ends lost 4 bases and 1 base respectively, with 11 bases between them. CDR3 length: 16 residues. The CDR3 DNA reads as TGTGCCAGCAGTTTACAGGGAACGTCCTATAATTCACCCCTCCACTTT. This gives the protein CASSLQGTSYNSPLHF.

The chain combines TRBV11-1 with TRBJ2-7; TRBD2 matches 10 bases. CDR3 length: 16 residues. After removal of 1 base from V and 6 bases from J, the junction contained 9 bases not matched to a gene. Per the germline V gene, CDR1 is SGHAT and CDR2 is FQDESV (reference sequence). CDR3 nucleotides: TGTGCCAGCAGCTTAGGAGCTTTGGCTAGCGGGAGCGAGCAGTACTTC. It codes for CASSLGALASGSEQYF.

CDR3 bases: TGTGCCAGCCAAGGGACTAAGCAGTACTTC. Its translation: CASQGTKQYF. The chain couples TRBV6-4 to TRBJ2-7; 7 positions match TRBD2. Trimming removed 8 bases from V and 8 bases from J; junction bases left unmatched: 3. This CDR3 is 10 amino acids long. CDR1 is MRHNA and CDR2 is SNTAGT in the germline V gene.

Only one count was recorded for this clone. CDR3 in amino acids: CASSFTGNNEQFF. Written as DNA, the CDR3 is TGCGCCAGCAGCTTCACAGGAAACAATGAGCAGTTCTTC. The chain is built from TRBV4-1 and TRBJ2-1; TRBD1 might be the D (5 bases). The CDR3 loop spans 13 amino acids. CDR1 MGHRA and CDR2 YSYEKL come from the germline V gene. The V end lost 5 bases, the J end lost 5 bases, and 10 bases lay between the germline ends.

This chain connects TRBV3-1 (or the pseudogene TRBV3-2) to TRBJ2-1; TRBD2 aligns across 10 bases. Trimming took 4 bases from V and 3 from J; bases not matched to a gene: 3. The V gene's germline CDR1 is LGHDT and CDR2 YNNKEL (reference sequence). The CDR3 runs to 15 residues. CDR3 sequence: CASSPTSGIYNEQFF. As DNA, the CDR3 is TGTGCCAGCAGCCCCACTAGCGGGATCTACAATGAGCAGTTCTTC.

This chain links TRBV5-1 with TRBJ2-7; D may be TRBD2 (5 bases). V was trimmed by 3 bases and J by 7 bases, leaving 11 bases between them. The CDR3 loop spans 12 amino acids. In germline, CDR1 is SGHRS, CDR2 YFSETQ. CDR3 nucleotides: TGCGCCAGCAGCTACCTCGGGGTTGAGCAGTACTTC. Translated: CASSYLGVEQYF. Supplemented by reference TRBV5-1 and TRBJ2-7, the full variable domain reads KAGVTQTPRYLIKTRGQQVTLSCSPISGHRSVSWYQQTPGQGLQFLFEYFSETQRNKGNFPGRFSGRQFSNSRSEMNVSTLELGDSALYLCASSYLGVEQYFGPGTRLTVT.

The chain uses TRBV25-1 and TRBJ1-5, with 10 bases aligning to TRBD1. Germline V gene lookup returns CDR1 MGHDK and CDR2 SYGVNS. The J segment lost 4 bases and the V segment lost 4 bases, leaving 4 bases of the junction unmatched. The length of the CDR3 is 15 residues. The CDR3 reads CASSGPGQGNQPQHF. The DNA of the CDR3 is TGTGCCAGCAGTGGTCCGGGACAGGGGAATCAGCCCCAGCATTTT.

Comments on this clone: The sample holds other DNA sequences that translate to the same CDR3. The chain employs TRBV27 and TRBJ2-7, with TRBD1 as a possible D gene (6 bases). Trimming pared 6 bases from V and 4 bases from J, leaving 13 bases between. Germline assignment: CDR1 MNHEY and CDR2 SMNVEV (reference sequence). The CDR3 length is 13 residues. CDR3 nucleotide sequence: TGTGCCAGCAGCCTACAGGGTTCTTACGAGCAGTACTTC. It codes for CASSLQGSYEQYF.

This clone is a singleton in its sample. The chain is built from TRBV28 and TRBJ2-5; D is perhaps TRBD1 (6 bases). This CDR3 has 14 amino acids. The germline V gene encodes CDR1 MDHEN and CDR2 SYDVKM. V was clipped by 5 bases and J by 5 bases, with 15 bases between them. The CDR3 nucleotides read TGTGCCAGCAGTATCCCATACAGGGCTGAGACCCAGTACTTC. Its translation: CASSIPYRAETQYF.

This chain joins TRBV21-1 and TRBJ2-7; the D call of TRBD1 is as the table states it, not checked on the DNA. TRBV21-1 is a documented pseudogene. The CDR3 contains 16 residues. The CDR3 sequence: CASSHTSGAEVYEQYF. The CDR3, as DNA: TGTGCCAGCAGCCACACGTCAGGGGCGGAGGTCTACGAGCAGTACTTC.

The chain recombines TRBV5-1 with TRBJ2-3; 10 bases line up with TRBD2. The CDR3 totals 16 residues. Germline V gene data show CDR1 as SGHRS and CDR2 as YFSETQ. The junction had 4 bases not matched to a gene; V was cut back by 3 bases and J by 0 bases. The CDR3, as DNA: TGCGCCAGCAGCTACCTACTAGCGGGAAGCACAGATACGCAGTATTTT. It translates to CASSYLLAGSTDTQYF.

This clone was observed a single time. In DNA, the CDR3 is TGTGCCAGCAGTGGGACAGGGACCAGGTTCCCCTACGAGCAGTACTTC. Protein: CASSGTGTRFPYEQYF. The chain couples TRBV6-1 to TRBJ2-7, with 8 bases identical to TRBD1. Germline V gene sequence: CDR1 MNHNS, CDR2 SASEGT. V trimming: 4 bases; J trimming: 2 bases; junction bases outside the gene matches: 10. This CDR3 is 16 amino acids long.

The J gene is TRBJ2-1, the V gene TRBV7-2; D is uncertain. The CDR3 consists of 14 residues. The V end lost 4 bases, the J end lost 1 base, and 8 bases lay between the germline ends. Per germline, CDR1 SGHTA and CDR2 FQGNSA. The DNA of the CDR3 is TGTGCCAGCAGCTACCAAGAGTCCTACAATGAGCAGTTCTTC. It specifies CASSYQESYNEQFF.

This clone was found a few times. An end of the junction does not agree with germline; a read error may underlie this. Written as DNA, the CDR3 is TGCCAAAGTAGCGGATCATACAATGAGCAGTTCTTC. This encodes CQSSGSYNEQFF. V is TRBV5-6 and J is TRBJ2-1; TRBD2 might be the D (6 bases). This CDR3 region has 12 residues. In germline, CDR1 is SGHDT, CDR2 YYEEEE.

The J gene is TRBJ2-5, the V gene TRBV9; a weak D match, TRBD1 (6 bases). Germline assignment: CDR1 SGDLS and CDR2 YYNGEE. The CDR3 has 15 amino acids. V lost 0 bases to trimming and J lost 1 base, with 10 bases between them. CDR3: CASSVGGLIQETQYF. CDR3 coding DNA: TGTGCCAGCAGCGTAGGGGGGCTGATCCAAGAGACCCAGTACTTC.

The chain employs TRBV30 and TRBJ2-2; D possibly corresponds to TRBD2 (5 bases). Trimming removed 2 bases at V and 5 bases at J, with 12 bases between. Per the germline V gene, CDR1 is GTSNPN and CDR2 is SVGIG (reference sequence). This CDR3 spans 14 amino acids. The CDR3 DNA follows: TGTGCCTGGAGTTTAAAGGGAGCGACCGGGGAGCTGTTTTTT. Protein product: CAWSLKGATGELFF.